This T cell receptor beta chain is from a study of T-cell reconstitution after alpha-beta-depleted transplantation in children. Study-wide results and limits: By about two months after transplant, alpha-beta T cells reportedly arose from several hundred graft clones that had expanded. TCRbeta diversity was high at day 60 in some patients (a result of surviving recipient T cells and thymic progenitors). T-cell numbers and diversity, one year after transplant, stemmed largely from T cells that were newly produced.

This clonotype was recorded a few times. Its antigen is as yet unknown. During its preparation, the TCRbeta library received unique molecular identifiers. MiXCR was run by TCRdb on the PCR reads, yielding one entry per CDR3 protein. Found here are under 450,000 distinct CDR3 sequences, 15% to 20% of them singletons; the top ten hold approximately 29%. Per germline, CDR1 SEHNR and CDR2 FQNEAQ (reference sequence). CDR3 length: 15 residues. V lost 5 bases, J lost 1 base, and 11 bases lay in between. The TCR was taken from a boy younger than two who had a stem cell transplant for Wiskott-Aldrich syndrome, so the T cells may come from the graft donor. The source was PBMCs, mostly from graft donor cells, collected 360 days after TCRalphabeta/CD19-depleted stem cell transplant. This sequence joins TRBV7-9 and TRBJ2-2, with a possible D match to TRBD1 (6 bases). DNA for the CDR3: TGTGCCAGCAGCCCGTGGGGGCGGAACACCGGGGAGCTGTTTTTT. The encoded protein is CASSPWGRNTGELFF.